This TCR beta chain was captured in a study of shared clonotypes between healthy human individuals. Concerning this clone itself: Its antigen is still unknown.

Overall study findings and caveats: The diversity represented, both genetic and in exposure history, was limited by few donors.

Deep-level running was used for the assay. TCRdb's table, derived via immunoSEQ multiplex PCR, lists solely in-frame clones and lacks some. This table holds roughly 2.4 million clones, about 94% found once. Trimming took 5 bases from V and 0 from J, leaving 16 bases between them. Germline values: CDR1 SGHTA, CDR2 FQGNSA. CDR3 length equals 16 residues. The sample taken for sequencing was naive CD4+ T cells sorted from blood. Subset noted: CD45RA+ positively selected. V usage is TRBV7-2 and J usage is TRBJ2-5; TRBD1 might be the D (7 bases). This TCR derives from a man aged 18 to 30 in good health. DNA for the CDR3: TGTGCCAGCAGCCCAGGGGGACTTGGGTACCAAGAGACCCAGTACTTC. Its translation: CASSPGGLGYQETQYF.